This T cell receptor beta chain was identified during a study of breast tumors, draining lymph nodes, adjacent tissues. The study's findings and limits: The data were judged consistent with most tumor T cells coming from lymph node and expanding in tumor. Tumors had less TCR diversity than lymph nodes, more than nontumor tissue. Tumor and nontumor repertoires were significantly more similar in luminal-like than in basal-like breast cancer.

The CDR3 runs to 15 residues. V lost 1 base and J 1 base, leaving 10 bases between the germline ends. From germline, CDR1 is SGHAT and CDR2 FQNNGV. TCRdb fed the multiplex PCR reads into MiXCR, producing one record per CDR3 protein. This table holds tens of thousands of distinct CDR3 sequences, about 40% found once. This clonotype showed up many times. Its antigen is unidentified. Sequencing was done on a sample of breast tumor tissue. This clonotype was sampled from a female donor with breast cancer. Some clones in this sample may be carry-over from other donors' samples. The chain recombines TRBV11-2 with TRBJ2-5; D may be TRBD1 (6 bases). The DNA of the CDR3 is TGTGCCAGCAGCTTAGCAGGGACACCCCAAGAGACCCAGTACTTC. This translates into CASSLAGTPQETQYF.